This TCR beta chain is drawn from a study of cytomegalovirus exposure and HLA in healthy donors. Background on the study: Unique TCR beta sequences numbering about 100 million came from 150 million to 200 million T cells in an earlier analysis. There were about 85 million unique TCRs (from HLA-typed donors) in an early data release.

There were likely unrecorded immune exposures, though donors were nominally healthy when sampled. The CDR3 runs 13 residues. The V end lost 6 bases, the J end lost 5 bases, and 16 bases lay between the germline ends. Germline lookup yields CDR1 SQVTM and CDR2 ANQGSEA. Both 60 Vbeta primers and 13 Jbeta primers went into the PCR. Clones were read by immunoSEQ multiplex PCR, and TCRdb kept only the in-frame ones, dropping some. The sample has more than 140,000 clones, 75% to 80% seen once. The receptor's source is a male donor in good health and CMV-seronegative. Sample: PBMCs. The rearrangement uses TRBV29-1 and TRBJ1-2; tentative D call: TRBD1 (5 bases). The CDR3 here is CSVDFRDRYGYTF. The CDR3 coding sequence is TGCAGCGTAGACTTCAGGGATCGGTATGGCTACACCTTC.